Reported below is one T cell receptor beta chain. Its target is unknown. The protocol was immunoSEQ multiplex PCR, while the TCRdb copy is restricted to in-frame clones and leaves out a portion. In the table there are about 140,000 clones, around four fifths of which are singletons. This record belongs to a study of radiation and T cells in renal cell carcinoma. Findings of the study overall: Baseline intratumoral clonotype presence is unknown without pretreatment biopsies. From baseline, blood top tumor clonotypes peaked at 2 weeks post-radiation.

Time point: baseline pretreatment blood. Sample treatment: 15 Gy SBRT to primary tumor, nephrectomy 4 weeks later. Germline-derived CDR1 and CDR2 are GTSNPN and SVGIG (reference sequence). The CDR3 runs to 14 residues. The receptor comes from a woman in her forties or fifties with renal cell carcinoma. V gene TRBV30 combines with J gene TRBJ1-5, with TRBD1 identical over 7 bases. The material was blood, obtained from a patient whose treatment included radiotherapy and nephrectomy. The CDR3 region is CASTLQGRNQPQHF. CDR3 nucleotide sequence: TGTGCGTCTACATTACAGGGGAGGAATCAGCCCCAGCATTTT.